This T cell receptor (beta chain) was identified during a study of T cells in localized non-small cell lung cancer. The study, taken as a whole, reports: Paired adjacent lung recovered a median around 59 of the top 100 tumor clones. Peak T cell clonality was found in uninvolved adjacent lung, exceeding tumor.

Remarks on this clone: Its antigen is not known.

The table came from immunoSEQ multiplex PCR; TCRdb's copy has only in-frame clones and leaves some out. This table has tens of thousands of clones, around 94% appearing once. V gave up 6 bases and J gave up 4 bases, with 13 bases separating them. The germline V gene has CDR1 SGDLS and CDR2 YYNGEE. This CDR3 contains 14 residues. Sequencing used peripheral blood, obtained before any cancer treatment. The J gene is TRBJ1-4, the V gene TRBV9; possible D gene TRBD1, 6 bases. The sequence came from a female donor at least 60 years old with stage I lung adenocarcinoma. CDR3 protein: CASTSGVLNEKLFF. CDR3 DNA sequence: TGTGCCAGCACGTCAGGGGTGCTTAATGAAAAACTGTTTTTT.